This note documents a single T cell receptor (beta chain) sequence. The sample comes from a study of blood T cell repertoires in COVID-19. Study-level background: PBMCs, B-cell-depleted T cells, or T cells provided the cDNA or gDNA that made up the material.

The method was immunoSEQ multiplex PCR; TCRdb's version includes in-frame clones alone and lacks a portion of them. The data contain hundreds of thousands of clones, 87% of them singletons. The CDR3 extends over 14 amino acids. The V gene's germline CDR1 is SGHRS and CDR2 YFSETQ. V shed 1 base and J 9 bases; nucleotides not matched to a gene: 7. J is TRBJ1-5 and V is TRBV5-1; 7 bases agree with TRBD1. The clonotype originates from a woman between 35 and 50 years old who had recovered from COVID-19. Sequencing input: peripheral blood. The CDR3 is CASSLRTGYGPQHF. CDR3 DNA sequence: TGCGCCAGCAGCTTGAGGACAGGTTATGGGCCCCAGCATTTT.